This TCR beta chain stems from a study of a mutant IDH1 vaccine in newly diagnosed glioma. About the study: Treated patients showed a male proportion of around 62%, a female proportion of about 38%, and a mean age of approximately 40 years. Study results and limitations: Whatever changes occurred in top peripheral T cell clonotypes seemed unrelated to pseudoprogression.

Specified time point: week 5, during vaccination. Each vaccine dose was 300 ug of mutant IDH1 20-mer peptide, with topical imiquimod. The method was immunoSEQ multiplex PCR; TCRdb's version includes in-frame clones alone and lacks a portion of them. The top ten clones hold 2.5% to 3.5% of a sample with more than 55,000 clones, about 80% of them seen once. Of note for this clone: Its antigen is not known.

With 6 bases clipped from V and 1 base from J, the junction kept 3 bases outside the gene matches. The germline CDR1 and CDR2 sequences are SGHVS and FQNEAQ. This CDR3 comprises 14 residues. The sample in question was PBMCs, obtained from a glioma patient whose treatment included an IDH1 peptide vaccine. The sequence derives from a woman aged 18-29 years with glioma. Some clones in this sample may be carry-over from other donors' samples. The chain employs TRBV7-8 and TRBJ2-3, with TRBD2 matching 8 bases. CDR3 amino acids: CASRSGGGTDTQYF. CDR3 sequence (DNA): TGTGCCAGCAGGTCCGGGGGGGGCACAGATACGCAGTATTTT.